This T cell receptor (beta chain) was recorded in a study of cytomegalovirus exposure and HLA in healthy donors. This PCR relied on a set of 60 Vbeta primers and 13 Jbeta primers. Here immunoSEQ multiplex PCR was the method, and the copy in TCRdb shows in-frame clones only, minus some. The repertoire has roughly 100,000 clones, more than 75% of them found once; the top ten carry 5% to 7%. This receptor was identified in a woman aged 50 to 65 in good health and CMV-seropositive. Sequenced: PBMCs.

CDR3 DNA: TGTGCCAGTAGTCGCAGGTTTCCCACAGATACGCAGTATTTT. This encodes CASSRRFPTDTQYF. This chain connects TRBV19 to TRBJ2-3; no clear D gene. V lost 5 bases and J lost 2, with 11 bases in between. CDR3 length: 14 amino acids. CDR1 LNHDA and CDR2 SQIVND come from the germline V gene (reference sequence).